This T cell receptor (beta chain) was captured in a study of blood T cell repertoires in COVID-19. Overall study: COVID-19 samples from acute and convalescent phases originated in the United States, Italy and Spain. T cells, B-cell-depleted T cells, or PBMCs provided the cDNA or gDNA that served as material.

The CDR3 covers 13 residues. The V and J ends lost 6 bases and 1 base respectively, with 7 bases between them. CDR1 SGHNT and CDR2 YYREEE come from the germline V gene (reference sequence). Original handling: Reference gene primer amplification yielded estimated nucleated cell counts. Libraries were prepared by immunoSEQ multiplex PCR; TCRdb keeps only in-frame clonotypes and omits some of them. V, J and clone size were drawn from that table, and D and trimming were deduced from the DNA. The sample contains under 250,000 clones, around 84% of which appear only once. The chain uses TRBV5-4 and TRBJ2-2, with unresolved D. This TCR was sampled from a man aged 50 to 59 who had recovered from COVID-19. The sequencing input was peripheral blood. The CDR3 DNA sequence: TGTGCCAGCACCCACAAGAACACCGGGGAGCTGTTTTTT. It translates to CASTHKNTGELFF. Full variable domain (remainder filled in from reference TRBV5-4 and TRBJ2-2): ETGVTQSPTHLIKTRGQQVTLRCSSQSGHNTVSWYQQALGQGPQFIFQYYREEENGRGNFPPRFSGLQFPNYSSELNVNALELDDSALYLCASTHKNTGELFFGEGSRLTVL.